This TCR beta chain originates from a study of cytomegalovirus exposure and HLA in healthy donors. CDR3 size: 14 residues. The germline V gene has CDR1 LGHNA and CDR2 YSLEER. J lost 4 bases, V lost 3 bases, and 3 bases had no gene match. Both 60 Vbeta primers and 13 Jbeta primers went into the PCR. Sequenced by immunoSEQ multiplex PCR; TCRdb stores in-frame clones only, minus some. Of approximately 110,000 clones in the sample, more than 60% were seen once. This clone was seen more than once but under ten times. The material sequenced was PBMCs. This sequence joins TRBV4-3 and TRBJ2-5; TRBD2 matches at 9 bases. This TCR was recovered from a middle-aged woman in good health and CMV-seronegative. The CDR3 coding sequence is TGCGCCAGCAGCCACCGAGCGGGGGGAGAGACCCAGTACTTC. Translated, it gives CASSHRAGGETQYF.